This note documents a single T cell receptor beta chain sequence. Its antigen remains unidentified. The assay was immunoSEQ multiplex PCR, and TCRdb's table has in-frame clones only and misses some. The profile shows approximately 980,000 clones, 76% of them singletons. This entry is derived from a study of shared clonotypes between healthy human individuals. In the study overall: The cohort comprised a couple of women and a few men. Their ages spanned 18 to 49 years. Per donor, three plates held CD4 naive cells, three held CD4 memory, two held CD8 naive and one held CD8 memory.

J lost 4 bases, V lost 5 bases, and 7 bases had no gene match. Germline CDR1 reads SGHVS; CDR2 reads FQNEAQ. This CDR3 is built from 14 residues. Study-level points and caveats: Memory subsets had estimated richness that was generally smaller than that of naive subsets.

This TCR was recovered from a man younger than 30 in good health. The sequenced material came from memory CD4+ T cells sorted from blood. Subset given: CD45RA-negative fraction. The chain has TRBV7-8 and TRBJ1-1, with TRBD1 matching 7 bases. CDR3 amino acids: CASSPQGWGTEAFF. CDR3 nucleotides: TGTGCCAGCAGCCCACAGGGGTGGGGCACTGAAGCTTTCTTT.